Below, one T cell receptor beta chain is given with its context. Its target is not known. The second PCR ran roughly 7 to 12 cycles with a sample-barcoded 5' primer and J-beta primers. A tag from a template-switch adaptor with 12 random nucleotides marked each cDNA molecule. MiXCR, run by TCRdb on the 5' RACE reads, gives a single entry per CDR3 protein. The data show about 700,000 distinct CDR3 sequences, roughly 30% seen once. The data belong to a study of blood T cells in healthy people across ages. The study, taken as a whole, reports: Diversity of TCR beta per million T cells declined in a roughly linear way with age.

CDR1 and CDR2 from the germline V gene are SGHAT and FQDESV (reference sequence). Trimming shortened V by 5 bases and J by 3 bases, and 19 bases separated the two germline ends. The CDR3 loop spans 16 amino acids. Aged roughly 6 to 90, donors were systemically healthy Caucasians from Russia. They isolated at least 6 million PBMCs from each sample. The sequencing input was blood. The sequence derives from a woman aged 80 or older in good health. The rearrangement joins TRBV11-1 to TRBJ1-1, with D perhaps TRBD1 (5 bases). CDR3 residues: CASSPTGGALYTEAFF. The DNA of the CDR3 is TGTGCCAGCAGCCCGACGGGGGGAGCTCTTTACACTGAAGCTTTCTTT.